These T cell receptor beta chains were read from a single sample in a study of cytomegalovirus exposure and HLA in healthy donors. Produced via immunoSEQ multiplex PCR; TCRdb's table is partial and in-frame only. The sample yields over 150,000 clones, 85% seen once. Sequencing input: PBMCs. The receptors stem from a man between 18 and 35 years old in good health and CMV-seropositive. CDR3s include the opening cysteine and the closing phenylalanine or tryptophan. Fields, in order: V gene, clone size, CDR3 length, J gene, D gene, CDR3 protein, CDR3 DNA. A D gene is named only where the DNA matches it firmly. Some rows have no size entry. The others give once, few or many, or a class for an expanded clone.

>TRBV4-1|few|13|TRBJ1-1|-
CASSQVRGTEAFF
TGCGCCAGCAGCCAAGTAAGGGGCACTGAAGCTTTCTTT
>TRBV11-3|-|14|TRBJ2-2|-
CASSVASRTGELFF
TGTGCCAGCAGCGTAGCCTCCCGTACCGGGGAGCTGTTTTTT
>TRBV19|-|15|TRBJ1-5|-
CASSIDGLMIQPQHF
TGTGCCAGTAGTATAGACGGACTGATGATTCAGCCCCAGCATTTT
>TRBV28|-|12|TRBJ1-5|-
CASREGLQPQHF
TGTGCCAGCCGGGAGGGGCTCCAGCCCCAGCATTTT
>TRBV18|-|15|TRBJ1-2|TRBD1
CASSPRQGVLQIHTF
TGTGCCAGCTCACCAAGACAGGGGGTGCTCCAGATCCACACCTTC
>TRBV11-3|-|17|TRBJ2-2|-
CASSRGKTDYNTGELFF
TGTGCCAGCAGCCGGGGGAAGACGGATTACAACACCGGGGAGCTGTTTTTT
>TRBV5-1|-|15|TRBJ1-4|-
CASRTGSISNEKLFF
TGCGCCAGCAGGACAGGATCAATTTCTAATGAAAAACTGTTTTTT
>TRBV4-1|-|15|TRBJ2-7|-
CASSQIQDRNYEQYF
TGCGCCAGCAGCCAAATCCAGGACAGAAACTACGAGCAGTACTTC
>TRBV27|-|15|TRBJ2-7|TRBD1
CASSPDRAGPYEQYF
TGTGCCAGCAGCCCCGACAGGGCCGGACCCTACGAGCAGTACTTC
>TRBV5-1|-|13|TRBJ2-5|-
CASSLAPQETQYF
TGCGCCAGCAGCTTGGCCCCTCAAGAGACCCAGTACTTC
>TRBV28|-|14|TRBJ2-5|-
CASTKMNREETQYF
TGTGCCAGCACAAAAATGAACAGGGAAGAGACCCAGTACTTC
>TRBV29-1|once|14|TRBJ2-7|TRBD1
CSVDGDREFNEQYF
TGCAGCGTTGACGGGGACAGGGAATTTAACGAGCAGTACTTC
>TRBV19|once|14|TRBJ2-1|TRBD2
CASSMGLGNNEQFF
TGTGCCAGTAGTATGGGACTAGGGAACAATGAGCAGTTCTTC
>TRBV10-1|once|12|TRBJ2-3|-
CASSGPADTQYF
TGCGCCAGCAGTGGCCCGGCAGATACGCAGTATTTT
>TRBV19|-|16|TRBJ1-2|TRBD1
CASSIGRDRGLYGYTF
TGTGCCAGTAGTATAGGCCGGGACAGGGGGCTGTATGGCTACACCTTC
>TRBV27|-|15|TRBJ2-3|-
CASSLILGSTDTQYF
TGTGCCAGCAGTTTAATACTAGGCAGCACAGATACGCAGTATTTT
>TRBV5-1|few|14|TRBJ1-2|-
CASSLPQGSYGYTF
TGCGCCAGCAGCTTGCCACAGGGCTCCTATGGCTACACCTTC
>TRBV28|-|13|TRBJ2-3|-
CASSLSGRDTQYF
TGTGCCAGCAGTTTGTCAGGGCGGGATACGCAGTATTTT
>TRBV30|-|14|TRBJ2-1|-
CAWRRGGTYNEQFF
TGTGCCTGGAGAAGGGGCGGGACCTACAATGAGCAGTTCTTC
>TRBV9|-|15|TRBJ1-1|TRBD1
CASSPQGAEVTEAFF
TGTGCCAGCAGCCCGCAGGGGGCGGAGGTCACTGAAGCTTTCTTT
>TRBV21-1|-|18|TRBJ1-5|-
CASSKGDRAGYSNQPQHF
TGTGCCAGCAGCAAAGGGGACAGGGCTGGTTATAGCAATCAGCCCCAGCATTTT
>TRBV9|-|13|TRBJ1-1|-
CASSVGAGGEAFF
TGTGCCAGCAGCGTAGGTGCTGGCGGGGAAGCTTTCTTT
>TRBV19|-|19|TRBJ2-2|TRBD2
CASSIGTTSGEQNTGELFF
TGTGCCAGTAGTATCGGGACGACTAGCGGGGAACAGAACACCGGGGAGCTGTTTTTT
>TRBV9|-|15|TRBJ2-2|TRBD2
CASSMSTSGPGELFF
TGTGCCAGCAGCATGTCGACTAGCGGCCCCGGGGAGCTGTTTTTT
>TRBV7-9|-|15|TRBJ2-1|TRBD2
CASSFSGGAGNEQFF
TGTGCCAGCAGTTTTAGCGGGGGGGCCGGCAATGAGCAGTTCTTC
>TRBV6-1|-|11|TRBJ1-1|-
CASSGRVRAFF
TGTGCCAGCAGTGGCAGGGTTCGGGCTTTCTTT
>TRBV30|-|12|TRBJ1-6|-
CAWQESLSPLHF
TGTGCCTGGCAGGAAAGTTTGTCACCCCTCCACTTT
>TRBV27|-|14|TRBJ2-1|TRBD2
CASSRTSGYNEQFF
TGTGCCAGCAGCAGGACTAGCGGTTACAATGAGCAGTTCTTC
>TRBV6-4|-|13|TRBJ1-2|TRBD1
CASSVRQGGGYTF
TGTGCCAGCAGTGTCCGACAGGGTGGTGGCTACACCTTC
>TRBV18|-|13|TRBJ2-3|-
CASSPPSADTQYF
TGTGCCAGCTCACCACCATCCGCAGATACGCAGTATTTT
>TRBV6-5|once|14|TRBJ1-1|TRBD1
CASSDRGQNTEAFF
TGTGCCAGCAGTGACAGGGGGCAGAACACTGAAGCTTTCTTT
>TRBV28|-|15|TRBJ2-3|TRBD1
CASSVDRGPMSTQYF
TGTGCCAGCAGTGTAGACAGGGGCCCCATGAGTACGCAGTATTTT
>TRBV5-6|once|14|TRBJ2-1|TRBD2
CASSLAFSGSEQFF
TGTGCCAGCAGCTTGGCATTTAGCGGGTCTGAGCAGTTCTTC
>TRBV18|few|14|TRBJ1-2|TRBD1
CASSLTGTDYGYTF
TGTGCCAGCTCACTGACCGGGACAGACTATGGCTACACCTTC
>TRBV20-1|-|11|TRBJ1-1|-
CSATGNTEAFF
TGCAGTGCTACCGGGAACACTGAAGCTTTCTTT
>TRBV18|-|15|TRBJ2-7|TRBD1
CASSPPDRGRYEQYF
TGTGCCAGCTCACCCCCGGACAGGGGGCGGTACGAGCAGTACTTC
>TRBV5-1|-|13|TRBJ1-2|-
CASSLARPDGYTF
TGCGCCAGCAGCTTGGCGCGGCCGGATGGCTACACCTTC
>TRBV19|few|14|TRBJ2-7|-
CASRLTGSSYEQYF
TGTGCCAGTAGACTTACAGGGAGTTCCTACGAGCAGTACTTC
>TRBV7-9|-|15|TRBJ2-3|TRBD2
CASSFSREPTDTQYF
TGTGCCAGCAGCTTCTCGCGGGAGCCCACAGATACGCAGTATTTT
>TRBV28|few|15|TRBJ2-3|TRBD1
CASSLGGPSTDTQYF
TGTGCCAGCAGCTTAGGGGGCCCGAGCACAGATACGCAGTATTTT
>TRBV29-1|once|16|TRBJ2-1|TRBD2
CSGGGGEAGSGNEQFF
TGCAGCGGGGGGGGTGGCGAAGCGGGATCAGGGAATGAGCAGTTCTTC